This T cell receptor (beta chain) was captured by sequencing in a study of blood T cell repertoires in COVID-19 (TCRdb year 2020). Describing the broader study: The collaborator samples originated in the United States, Italy and Spain and spanned the acute and convalescent phases of COVID-19. The material from the prospective study consisted of cDNA or gDNA derived from T cells, B-cell-depleted T cells, or PBMCs. The dataset comprised deeply sampled blood TCRbeta repertoires from subjects exposed to, actively infected with, or recovered from COVID-19. A freely available public database, intended as a resource for researchers studying the immune response to SARS-CoV-2, is where the repertoires were released. Samples were obtained from the ongoing ImmuneRACE study (first 160 participants) and from 1,254 subjects provided by 6 global collaborators. A de-identified subject ID, COVID-19 status, age in years and sex were almost always included in the sample metadata. HLA class I and class II types, where available, came from metadata supplied by the sample provider rather than from assay-based typing.

Results and caveats for the whole study, not just this receptor: The quantity of clinical and demographic metadata differed by source and by participant and was supplied without curation.

TCRbeta CDR3 regions were amplified from genomic DNA by means of the immunoSEQ Assay, a bias-controlled multiplex PCR. For the original study's pipeline: The number of nucleated cells in each sample was estimated by amplification of reference gene primers within the assay. Sequence reads were collapsed and filtered to measure the absolute abundance of every unique TCRbeta CDR3 rearrangement. For each sample, productive Simpson clonality was calculated as the square root of Simpson's diversity index across productive rearrangements. Not all clones reach the TCRdb copy of this immuneACCESS table, which keeps in-frame sequences only. Checked studies attribute under half of the gap to unresolved V genes and leave the rest unexplained. Clone size and V and J calls were adopted from that table, with D and trimming inferred from the DNA. Counted in this sample were some 150,000 clones; approximately 78% of them appeared once. The biggest ten clones account for less than 5% of the sample.

Concerning this clone itself: Its specific antigen is unknown. Base qualities were left out, and no much larger clone turns up one base away.

The collaborating institutions used their own protocols to collect whole blood in K2EDTA tubes. For TCRbeta analysis, collaborator samples were shipped as frozen whole blood, as isolated PBMCs, or as DNA extracted from either sample type. What was sequenced was peripheral blood. This TCR came from a woman older than 75 with acute or convalescent COVID-19.

CDR3 loop: CASSPPGTSSYEQYF. The DNA is TGTGCCAGCAGCCCACCCGGGACTAGCTCCTACGAGCAGTACTTC. The chain is encoded by TRBV3-1 (or the pseudogene TRBV3-2) joined to TRBJ2-7, and 8 junction bases match TRBD2. V is pruned by 4 bases and J by 0 bases, leaving 5 bases of the junction without a gene match. As encoded in the germline V gene (reference sequence), CDR1 is LGHDT while CDR2 is YNNKEL. Including the terminal cysteine and phenylalanine, the CDR3 comprises 15 residues. Only CDR3 DNA remains: 45 bases, in frame from the first base.